The following is a TCR beta chain sequence with its context. This sample was taken from a study of blood T cell repertoires in COVID-19. About the study: Italy, Spain and the United States were the sources of the convalescent and acute COVID-19 samples. Sample material is recorded as cDNA or gDNA derived from T cells, B-cell-depleted T cells, or PBMCs.

V trimming: 10 bases; J trimming: 4 bases; junction bases outside the gene matches: 15. Germline V gene sequence: CDR1 SGHAT, CDR2 FQNNGV. This CDR3 spans 16 amino acids. Original processing notes: By means of reference gene primer amplification, nucleated cell counts were estimated. Data came from immunoSEQ multiplex PCR; TCRdb stores just in-frame clones and leaves some out. V and J calls plus clone size are reproduced from that table; the DNA served to infer D and trimming. The data hold fewer than 350,000 clones, with less than 90% observed a single time. While infection was still active, Seattle patients were enrolled and then followed longitudinally.

The sequence was obtained from a woman in her twenties or thirties with COVID-19, enrolled during active disease. Sequenced input: peripheral blood. The rearrangement joins TRBV11-2 to TRBJ1-1, with 10 positions matching TRBD1. The DNA of the CDR3 is TGTGCCACTACCGCGCGGACAGGGGGTTTCGGCACTGAAGCTTTCTTT. The encoded protein is CATTARTGGFGTEAFF.